This passage covers 30 T cell receptor beta chains from one sample sequenced in a study of blood T cell repertoires in COVID-19. TCRdb's table, derived via immunoSEQ multiplex PCR, lists solely in-frame clones and lacks some. The data hold around 250,000 clones, with just under 85% observed a single time. Sequencing was carried out using PBMCs or T cells enriched from blood (not recorded which). These receptors were collected from a man aged 35-49 years who had recovered from COVID-19.

This clone was seen only a few times. The chain joins TRBV30 to TRBJ2-7, with a weak D call TRBD2 (5 bases). The CDR3 consists of 13 residues. V gave up 3 bases and J gave up 3 bases, with 12 bases separating them. Germline CDR1 and CDR2: GTSNPN and SVGIG (reference sequence). CDR3 nucleotides: TGTGCCTGGAGATGGTACAGCGGCTACGAGCAGTACTTC. Protein sequence: CAWRWYSGYEQYF.

The chain links TRBV6-5 to TRBJ2-7; the D gene is possibly TRBD1 (5 bases). The germline V gene encodes CDR1 MNHEY and CDR2 SVGAGI. The CDR3 is made up of 15 amino acids. The germline V and J ends were trimmed by 6 bases and 0 bases, with 15 bases remaining between them. The chain's CDR3 is CASRHYGHPSYEQYF. CDR3 sequence (DNA): TGTGCCAGCAGGCACTACGGACATCCCTCCTACGAGCAGTACTTC.

This rearrangement joins TRBV24-1 to TRBJ1-2, with D unclear. V lost 3 bases and J lost 3, with 7 bases in between. This CDR3 spans 13 amino acids. The germline V gene has CDR1 KGHDR and CDR2 SFDVKD. The DNA of the CDR3 is TGTGCCACCAGTGATCCCCGGGACTATGGCTACACCTTC. Its protein product is CATSDPRDYGYTF.

CDR3 protein: CAISEQGQGGTHF. CDR3 DNA sequence: TGTGCCATCAGTGAACAGGGACAGGGAGGAACGCATTTT. The rearrangement links TRBV10-3 to TRBJ1-5, with TRBD1 matching 9 bases. Per germline, CDR1 ENHRY and CDR2 SYGVKD. The V segment lost 3 bases and the J segment 15 bases; nucleotides outside the gene matches: 9. The CDR3 is made up of 13 amino acids.

The chain joins TRBV4-2 to TRBJ1-5; TRBD1 matches at 8 bases. The junction had 1 base not matched to a gene; V was cut back by 5 bases and J by 7 bases. CDR1 and CDR2 (germline): LGHNA, YNFKEQ. This CDR3 comprises 12 residues. The DNA for the CDR3 is TGTGCCAGCAGCGGACAGGGCCAGCCCCAGCATTTT. Protein sequence: CASSGQGQPQHF.

V is TRBV9 and J is TRBJ2-7; 10 nucleotides match TRBD2. CDR1 SGDLS and CDR2 YYNGEE come from the germline V gene. The CDR3 covers 16 residues. V dropped 2 bases and J dropped 0; count of bases not matched to a gene: 5. CDR3 protein: CASSVGLAASSYEQYF. The DNA of the CDR3 is TGTGCCAGCAGCGTCGGACTAGCGGCGAGCTCCTACGAGCAGTACTTC.

The J gene is TRBJ2-6, the V gene TRBV5-4; D is perhaps TRBD2 (6 bases). The germline CDR1 and CDR2 sequences are SGHNT and YYREEE (reference sequence). Trimming shortened V by 5 bases and J by 0 bases, and 15 bases separated the two germline ends. CDR3 length: 17 residues. For the CDR3, the DNA is TGTGCCAGCAGTCCGGGAGCCTGGGGCTCTGGGGCCAACGTCCTGACTTTC. Protein product: CASSPGAWGSGANVLTF. The variable domain in full, completed from reference TRBV5-4 and TRBJ2-6, reads ETGVTQSPTHLIKTRGQQVTLRCSSQSGHNTVSWYQQALGQGPQFIFQYYREEENGRGNFPPRFSGLQFPNYSSELNVNALELDDSALYLCASSPGAWGSGANVLTFGAGSRLTVL.

V usage is TRBV9 and J usage is TRBJ2-7; D uncertain. The CDR3 has 12 residues. From germline, CDR1 is SGDLS and CDR2 YYNGEE. V was shortened by 3 bases and J by 4 bases, with 8 bases between the two germline ends. The CDR3 region has the DNA TGTGCCAGCAGCGGTTCAGAATACGAGCAGTACTTC. Its protein product is CASSGSEYEQYF. The full variable domain, rest sourced from reference TRBV9 and TRBJ2-7, is DSGVTQTPKHLITATGQRVTLRCSPRSGDLSVYWYQQSLDQGLQFLIQYYNGEERAKGNILERFSAQQFPDLHSELNLSSLELGDSALYFCASSGSEYEQYFGPGTRLTVT.

The genes are TRBV28 and TRBJ1-2, with D hard to call. Germline V gene sequence: CDR1 MDHEN, CDR2 SYDVKM. Trimming removed 4 bases at V and 4 bases at J, with 13 bases between. This CDR3 region has 14 residues. The CDR3 spells CASSYPGLPYGYTF. CDR3 sequence (DNA): TGTGCCAGCAGTTACCCAGGCCTACCCTATGGCTACACCTTC.

This clone appeared once. The chain employs TRBV9 and TRBJ2-1, with 8 bases lining up with TRBD2. Germline V gene sequence: CDR1 SGDLS, CDR2 YYNGEE. The V and J ends lost 4 bases and 9 bases, in that order; junction bases with no gene match: 9. CDR3 size: 14 residues. The CDR3 sequence: CASSPSGGYVEQFF. CDR3 DNA: TGTGCCAGCAGCCCCTCGGGGGGGTACGTTGAGCAGTTCTTC.

This clone was counted a single time. This chain joins TRBV5-8 and TRBJ1-2, with unresolved D. V lost 5 bases and J 2 bases, leaving 10 bases between the germline ends. CDR1 is SGHTS and CDR2 is YDEGEE in the germline V gene. The CDR3 covers 13 residues. The CDR3, as DNA: TGTGCCAGCAGTCCAGGTCTAAACTATGGCTACACCTTC. This translates into CASSPGLNYGYTF.

The rearrangement links TRBV3-1 (or the pseudogene TRBV3-2) to TRBJ1-4, with D maybe TRBD1 (5 bases). This CDR3 has 14 residues. Germline CDR1 is LGHDT and CDR2 is YNNKEL (reference sequence). The germline V and J ends were trimmed by 3 bases and 6 bases, with 11 bases remaining between them. In DNA form, the CDR3 reads TGTGCCAGCAGCCAGCTGTCCAGGGATGAAAAACTGTTTTTT. Translation: CASSQLSRDEKLFF.

This chain uses TRBV30 with TRBJ1-4; 8 bases fit TRBD1. The CDR3 length is 12 residues. From germline, CDR1 is GTSNPN and CDR2 SVGIG (reference sequence). V lost 8 bases to trimming and J lost 8 bases; unmatched junction nucleotides: 7. The DNA for the CDR3 is TGTGCCCAAGGGACAGGCGGGGAAAAACTGTTTTTT. Encoded protein: CAQGTGGEKLFF.

This chain uses TRBV2 with TRBJ1-4; D uncertain. Germline CDR1 is SNHLY and CDR2 is FYNNEI. This CDR3 region has 12 residues. Deletions cut 5 bases from V and 6 bases from J, with 7 bases between. The CDR3 bases are TGTGCCAGCAGTCCGTACTATGAAAAACTGTTTTTT. Translating gives CASSPYYEKLFF.

The rearrangement links TRBV5-6 to TRBJ2-7; possible D gene TRBD2, 7 bases. Germline CDR1 and CDR2: SGHDT and YYEEEE. The CDR3 covers 17 residues. The germline V and J ends were trimmed by 8 bases and 0 bases, with 24 bases remaining between them. For the CDR3, the DNA is TGTGCCAGAGTTACCCGGGGGGCCTTTTTCGGCTCCTACGAGCAGTACTTC. Translating it yields CARVTRGAFFGSYEQYF.

The chain couples TRBV11-3 to TRBJ2-5; a weak D match, TRBD1 (6 bases). V was cut by 5 bases and J by 5 bases, with 12 bases left in between. In germline, CDR1 is SGHNT, CDR2 YENEEA. The CDR3 totals 13 residues. The CDR3 loop is CASSPGQRETQYF. CDR3 sequence (DNA): TGTGCCAGCAGCCCCGGACAGAGGGAGACCCAGTACTTC.

The chain couples TRBV7-3 to TRBJ2-3, with 8 bases aligning to TRBD2. The length of the CDR3 is 15 residues. V was clipped by 5 bases and J by 5 bases; unmatched bases: 9. The germline V gene has CDR1 SGHTA and CDR2 FQGTGA. CDR3 coding DNA: TGTGCCAGCAGCGGGGTCGCGGGAGGCGGAGATACGCAGTATTTT. It specifies CASSGVAGGGDTQYF. Full variable domain (rest looked up from reference TRBV7-3 and TRBJ2-3): GAGVSQTPSNKVTEKGKYVELRCDPISGHTALYWYRQSLGQGPEFLIYFQGTGAADDSGLPNDRFFAVRPEGSVSTLKIQRTERGDSAVYLCASSGVAGGGDTQYFGPGTRLTVL.

The sample holds one count of this clone. This chain links TRBV18 with TRBJ1-1, with D unclear. Germline CDR1 reads KGHSH; CDR2 reads LQKENI. The V and J ends lost 5 bases and 1 base respectively, with 8 bases between them. This CDR3 region has 13 residues. This CDR3 reads CASSKDSNTEAFF. The CDR3 nucleotides are TGTGCCAGCTCAAAGGACTCGAACACTGAAGCTTTCTTT.

The V call is TRBV5-4, the J call TRBJ1-1; weak D call: TRBD1 (5 bases). The germline V gene has CDR1 SGHNT and CDR2 YYREEE (reference sequence). Trimming removed 2 bases from V and 5 bases from J, with 7 bases in between. The CDR3 runs to 12 residues. CDR3 protein: CASSFRGTEAFF. In DNA, the CDR3 is TGTGCCAGCAGCTTTAGGGGAACTGAAGCTTTCTTT.

This clone was picked up one time. The chain recombines TRBV18 with TRBJ1-1; D remains ambiguous. Germline CDR1 and CDR2: KGHSH and LQKENI. The CDR3 spans 15 residues. V was pared by 8 bases and J by 1 base, with 17 bases between. The CDR3 sequence is CASLTPGNENTEAFF. The CDR3 coding sequence is TGTGCCAGCCTCACGCCAGGAAACGAGAACACTGAAGCTTTCTTT.

V gene TRBV20-1 combines with J gene TRBJ1-5; unclear D gene. The CDR3 contains 12 residues. The germline gives CDR1 DFQATT, CDR2 SNEGSKA (reference sequence). Trimming cost V 3 bases and J 8 bases, with 11 bases left between them. CDR3 in DNA: TGCAGTGCTAGTGTACAGCACGAGCCCCAGCATTTT. Translation gives CSASVQHEPQHF.

The gene calls are TRBV9 and TRBJ1-4; a possible D gene is TRBD1 (5 bases). CDR1 SGDLS and CDR2 YYNGEE come from the germline V gene. Between the trimmed V and J ends, which lost 0 bases and 6 bases, there was a span of 12 bases. The CDR3 runs to 15 residues. For the CDR3, the DNA is TGTGCCAGCAGCGTAGAGGGCAGGGTGGATGAAAAACTGTTTTTT. Its protein is CASSVEGRVDEKLFF.

The chain's CDR3 is CASSLTHTGPGTDTQYF. CDR3 sequence (DNA): TGTGCCAGCAGCTTAACGCACACAGGGCCTGGCACAGATACGCAGTATTTT. The chain joins TRBV7-3 to TRBJ2-3, with D possibly matching TRBD1 (6 bases). CDR1 and CDR2 from the germline V gene are SGHTA and FQGTGA. V was shortened by 0 bases and J by 1 base, with 14 bases between the two germline ends. The CDR3 sequence is 17 residues long.

This clone came up a few times. The chain has TRBV7-9 and TRBJ2-3; D might be TRBD1 (6 bases). V was clipped by 1 base and J by 4 bases, with 15 bases between them. The CDR3 has 16 amino acids. The germline V gene encodes CDR1 SEHNR and CDR2 FQNEAQ (reference sequence). The CDR3 is CASSLETGIGSDTQYF. CDR3 coding DNA: TGTGCCAGCAGCTTAGAAACAGGGATTGGGTCAGATACGCAGTATTTT. Full variable domain (outside the CDR3, taken from reference TRBV7-9 and TRBJ2-3): DTGVSQNPRHKITKRGQNVTFRCDPISEHNRLYWYRQTLGQGPEFLTYFQNEAQLEKSRLLSDRFSAERPKGSFSTLEIQRTEQGDSAMYLCASSLETGIGSDTQYFGPGTRLTVL.

The V call is TRBV10-2, the J call TRBJ1-2, with D perhaps matching TRBD1 (6 bases). The V end was cut by 3 bases, the J end by 4 bases, with 12 bases between. Germline V lookup: CDR1 WSHSY, CDR2 SAAADI. The CDR3 has 14 residues. DNA for the CDR3: TGCGCCAGCAGTGACAGGGGCCCACCCTATGGCTACACCTTC. Translation gives CASSDRGPPYGYTF.

The J gene is TRBJ1-4, the V gene TRBV5-5; no definite D call. Germline lookup yields CDR1 SGHKS and CDR2 YYEKEE (reference sequence). The CDR3 contains 17 residues. The germline V and J ends were trimmed by 2 bases and 0 bases, with 14 bases remaining between them. The CDR3 loop reads CASSFYSELATNEKLFF. CDR3 bases: TGTGCCAGCAGCTTTTATTCCGAGCTTGCAACTAATGAAAAACTGTTTTTT.

This chain connects TRBV28 to TRBJ2-3; D unresolved. CDR3 size: 11 residues. Germline lookup yields CDR1 MDHEN and CDR2 SYDVKM. V was trimmed by 6 bases and J by 2 bases, leaving 3 bases between them. CDR3 loop: CASRLTDTQYF. CDR3 bases: TGTGCCAGCAGACTCACAGATACGCAGTATTTT.

The rearrangement uses TRBV7-9 and TRBJ1-6, with 7 bases matching TRBD1. Germline V gene lookup returns CDR1 SEHNR and CDR2 FQNEAQ (reference sequence). J was trimmed by 6 bases and V by 8 bases; bases with no gene match: 10. The CDR3 contains 15 residues. The CDR3 loop reads CASGPSGQINSPLHF. DNA of the CDR3: TGTGCCAGCGGCCCCTCGGGACAGATTAATTCACCCCTCCACTTT. The full variable domain, its missing parts supplied by reference TRBV7-9 and TRBJ1-6, is DTGVSQNPRHKITKRGQNVTFRCDPISEHNRLYWYRQTLGQGPEFLTYFQNEAQLEKSRLLSDRFSAERPKGSFSTLEIQRTEQGDSAMYLCASGPSGQINSPLHFGNGTRLTVT.

This clone was seen only a few times. The chain has TRBV19 and TRBJ1-5; TRBD1 agrees at 7 bases. Germline lookup yields CDR1 LNHDA and CDR2 SQIVND (reference sequence). After removal of 5 bases from V and 0 bases from J, the junction contained 4 bases not matched to a gene. The CDR3 loop spans 15 amino acids. The CDR3 DNA sequence: TGTGCCAGTAGTGTGGGGACAGCTAGCAATCAGCCCCAGCATTTT. Translating gives CASSVGTASNQPQHF.

This clone was seen only a few times. The chain uses TRBV6-2 or TRBV6-3 and TRBJ2-1, with 7 positions matching TRBD2. This CDR3 comprises 14 residues. V lost 1 base, J lost 9 bases, and 6 bases stayed unmatched. Germline V gene data show CDR1 as MNHEY and CDR2 as SVGEGT. CDR3 DNA: TGTGCCAGCAGTTACTATCGGGGAGGGAGTGAGCAGTTCTTC. Amino acid sequence: CASSYYRGGSEQFF.